This TCR beta chain came from a study of early T cells in non-severe SARS-CoV-2 infection. The V and J ends lost 0 bases and 4 bases respectively, with 10 bases between them. Germline V gene sequence: CDR1 SGHRS, CDR2 YFSETQ. This CDR3 comprises 14 residues. Individual cDNA molecules each received unique molecular identifiers attached to them. TCRdb passed the 5' RACE reads through MiXCR, listing each CDR3 protein once. This table holds 35,000 to 45,000 distinct CDR3 sequences, over 4.5% found once. The sample holds many counts of this clonotype. Source material: whole blood. The receptor's source is an adult who was a healthcare worker with PCR-confirmed SARS-CoV-2 infection or an uninfected control (not recorded which). The chain is built from TRBV5-1 and TRBJ1-2; no clear D gene. DNA of the CDR3: TGCGCCAGCAGCTTGGTTCCAGGAAGCTATGGCTACACCTTC. Encoded protein: CASSLVPGSYGYTF.